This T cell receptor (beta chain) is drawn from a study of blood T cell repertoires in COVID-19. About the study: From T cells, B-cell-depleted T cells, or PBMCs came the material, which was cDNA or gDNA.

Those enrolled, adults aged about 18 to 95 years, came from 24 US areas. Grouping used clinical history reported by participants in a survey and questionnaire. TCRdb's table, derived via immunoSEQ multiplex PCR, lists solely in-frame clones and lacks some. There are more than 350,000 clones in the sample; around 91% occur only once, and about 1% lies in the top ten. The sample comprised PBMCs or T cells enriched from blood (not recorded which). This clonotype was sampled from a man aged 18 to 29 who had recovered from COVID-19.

The CDR3 DNA is TGTGCCAGCGGGGGGAACAATCAGCCCCAGCATTTT. Protein product: CASGGNNQPQHF. The chain carries TRBV3-1 (or the pseudogene TRBV3-2) and TRBJ1-5; weak D call: TRBD1 (5 bases). This CDR3 has 12 amino acids. CDR1 and CDR2 (germline): LGHDT, YNNKEL (reference sequence). Trimming took off 8 bases at V and 3 bases at J, with 8 bases between the two ends.